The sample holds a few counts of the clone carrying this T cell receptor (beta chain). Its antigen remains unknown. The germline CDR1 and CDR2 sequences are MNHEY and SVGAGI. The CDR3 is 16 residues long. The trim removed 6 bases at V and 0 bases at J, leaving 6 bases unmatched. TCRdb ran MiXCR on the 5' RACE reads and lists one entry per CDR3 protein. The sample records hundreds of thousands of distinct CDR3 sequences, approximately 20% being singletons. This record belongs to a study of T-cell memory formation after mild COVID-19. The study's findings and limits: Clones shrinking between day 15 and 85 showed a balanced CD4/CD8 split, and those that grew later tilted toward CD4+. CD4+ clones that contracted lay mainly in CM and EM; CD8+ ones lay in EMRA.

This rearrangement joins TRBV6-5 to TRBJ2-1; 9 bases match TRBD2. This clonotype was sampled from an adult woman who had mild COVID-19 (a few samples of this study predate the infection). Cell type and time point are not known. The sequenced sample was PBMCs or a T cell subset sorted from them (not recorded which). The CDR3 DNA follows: TGTGCCAGCAGAGTACTAGCGGGCAGCTCCTACAATGAGCAGTTCTTC. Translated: CASRVLAGSSYNEQFF.